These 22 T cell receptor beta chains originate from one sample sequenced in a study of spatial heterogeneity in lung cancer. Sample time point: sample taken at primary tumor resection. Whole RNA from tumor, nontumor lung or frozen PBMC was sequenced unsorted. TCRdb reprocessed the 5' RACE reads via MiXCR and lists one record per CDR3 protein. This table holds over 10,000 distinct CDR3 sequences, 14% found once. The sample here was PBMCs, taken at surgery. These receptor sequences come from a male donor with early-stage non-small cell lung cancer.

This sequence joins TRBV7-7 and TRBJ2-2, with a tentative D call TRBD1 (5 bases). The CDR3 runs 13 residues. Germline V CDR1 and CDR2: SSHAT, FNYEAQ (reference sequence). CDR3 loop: CATFDRNTGELFF. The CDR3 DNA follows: TGTGCTACCTTTGACAGGAACACCGGGGAGCTGTTTTTT.

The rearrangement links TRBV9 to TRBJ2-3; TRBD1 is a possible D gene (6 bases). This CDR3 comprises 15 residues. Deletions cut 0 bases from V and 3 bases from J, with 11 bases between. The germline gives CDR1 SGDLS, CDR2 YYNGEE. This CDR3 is CASSVGTVGTDTQYF. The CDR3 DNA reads TGTGCCAGCAGCGTAGGGACAGTGGGAACAGATACGCAGTATTTT.

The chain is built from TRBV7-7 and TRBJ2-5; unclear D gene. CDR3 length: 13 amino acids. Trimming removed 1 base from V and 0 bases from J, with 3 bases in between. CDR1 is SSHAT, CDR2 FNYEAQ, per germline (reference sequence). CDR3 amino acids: CASSLVYQETQYF. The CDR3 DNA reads TGTGCCAGCAGCTTAGTGTACCAAGAGACCCAGTACTTC.

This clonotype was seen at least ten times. The CDR3 DNA follows: TGTGCCAGCAGCTCGCTGGCAGCAGATACGCAGTATTTT. Translating gives CASSSLAADTQYF. V gene TRBV11-2 combines with J gene TRBJ2-3; no firm D call. Trimming removed 4 bases from V and 4 bases from J, with 9 bases in between. Germline V gene sequence: CDR1 SGHAT, CDR2 FQNNGV. The CDR3 loop spans 13 amino acids. Full variable domain (rest looked up from reference TRBV11-2 and TRBJ2-3): EAGVAQSPRYKIIEKRQSVAFWCNPISGHATLYWYQQILGQGPKLLIQFQNNGVVDDSQLPKDRFSAERLKGVDSTLKIQPAKLEDSAVYLCASSSLAADTQYFGPGTRLTVL.

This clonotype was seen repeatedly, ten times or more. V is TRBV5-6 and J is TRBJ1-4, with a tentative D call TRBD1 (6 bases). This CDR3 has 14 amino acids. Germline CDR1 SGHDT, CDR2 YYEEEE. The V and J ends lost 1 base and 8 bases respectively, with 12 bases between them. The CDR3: CASSLQGPGEKLFF. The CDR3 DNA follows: TGTGCCAGCAGCTTGCAGGGGCCGGGCGAAAAACTGTTTTTT.

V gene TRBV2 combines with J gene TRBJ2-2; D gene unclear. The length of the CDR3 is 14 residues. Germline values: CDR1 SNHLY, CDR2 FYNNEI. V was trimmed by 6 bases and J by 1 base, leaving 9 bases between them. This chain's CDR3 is CASRAWGNTGELFF. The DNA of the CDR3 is TGTGCCAGCAGAGCATGGGGGAACACCGGGGAGCTGTTTTTT.

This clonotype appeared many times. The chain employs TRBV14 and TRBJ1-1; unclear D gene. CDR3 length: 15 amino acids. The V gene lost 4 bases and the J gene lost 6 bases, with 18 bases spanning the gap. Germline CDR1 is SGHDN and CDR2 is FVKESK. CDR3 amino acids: CASSPLGNSPSEAFF. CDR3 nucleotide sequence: TGTGCCAGCAGCCCCCTAGGGAACAGCCCATCTGAAGCTTTCTTT.

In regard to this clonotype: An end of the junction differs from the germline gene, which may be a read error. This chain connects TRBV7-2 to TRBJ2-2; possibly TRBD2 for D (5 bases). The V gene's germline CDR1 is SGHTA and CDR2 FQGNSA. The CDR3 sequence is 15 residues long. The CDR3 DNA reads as TGTGCCAGCAGCTTAGGTGGCACAAACACCGGGGAGCAGTTTTTT. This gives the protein CASSLGGTNTGEQFF. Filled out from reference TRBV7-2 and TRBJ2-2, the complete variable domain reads GAGVSQSPSNKVTEKGKDVELRCDPISGHTALYWYRQSLGQGLEFLIYFQGNSAPDKSGLPSDRFSAERTGGSVSTLTIQRTQQEDSAVYLCASSLGGTNTGEQFFGEGSRLTVL.

CDR3 sequence reads: CASSLGQNSYEQYF. CDR3 bases: TGCGCCAGCAGCTTGGGGCAGAACTCCTACGAGCAGTACTTC. The chain employs TRBV5-1 and TRBJ2-7; D remains ambiguous. The CDR3 sequence is 14 residues long. The germline CDR1 and CDR2 sequences are SGHRS and YFSETQ. Trimming left V 0 bases short and J 0 bases short, with 7 bases between.

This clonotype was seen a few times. The chain's CDR3 is CASSLLGNEKLFF. DNA of the CDR3: TGTGCCAGCAGCTTGCTGGGGAATGAAAAACTGTTTTTT. This chain links TRBV5-5 with TRBJ1-4; D call uncertain. Per the germline V gene, CDR1 is SGHKS and CDR2 is YYEKEE (reference sequence). The CDR3 runs to 13 residues. V lost 1 base, J lost 5 bases, and 6 bases lay in between.

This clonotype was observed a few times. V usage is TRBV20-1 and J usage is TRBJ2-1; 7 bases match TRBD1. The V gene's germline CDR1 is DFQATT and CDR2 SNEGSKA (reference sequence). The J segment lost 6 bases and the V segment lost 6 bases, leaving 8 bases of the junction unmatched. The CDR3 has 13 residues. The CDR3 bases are TGCAGTGCCGAAACGACAGGGATCAATGAGCAGTTCTTC. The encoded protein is CSAETTGINEQFF.

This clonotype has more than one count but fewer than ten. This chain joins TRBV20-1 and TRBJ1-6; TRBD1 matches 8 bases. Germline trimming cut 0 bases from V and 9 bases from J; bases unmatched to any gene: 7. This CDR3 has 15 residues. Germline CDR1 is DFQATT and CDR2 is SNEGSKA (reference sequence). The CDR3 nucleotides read TGCAGTGCTAGAGATGGGCGGACAGGGAGTTCACCCCTCCACTTT. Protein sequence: CSARDGRTGSSPLHF.

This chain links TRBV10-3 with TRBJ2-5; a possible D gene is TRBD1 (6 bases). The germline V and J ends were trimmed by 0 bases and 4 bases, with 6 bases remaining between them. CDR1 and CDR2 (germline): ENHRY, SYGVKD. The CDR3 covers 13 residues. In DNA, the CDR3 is TGTGCCATCAGTGAGTCGACAGGAGAGACCCAGTACTTC. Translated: CAISESTGETQYF.

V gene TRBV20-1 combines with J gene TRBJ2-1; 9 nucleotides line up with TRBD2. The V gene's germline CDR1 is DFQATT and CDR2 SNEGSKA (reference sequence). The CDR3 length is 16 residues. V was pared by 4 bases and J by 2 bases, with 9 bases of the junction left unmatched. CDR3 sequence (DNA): TGCAGTGCTACGCGACCGCTAGCGGGGACCTACAATGAGCAGTTCTTC. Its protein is CSATRPLAGTYNEQFF.

The CDR3 spells CSALDRGGIANEKLFF. CDR3 DNA: TGCAGTGCCCTGGACAGGGGTGGAATAGCTAATGAAAAACTGTTTTTT. This chain joins TRBV29-1 and TRBJ1-4; 9 nucleotides align to TRBD1. This CDR3 is built from 16 residues. The germline gives CDR1 SQVTM, CDR2 ANQGSEA.

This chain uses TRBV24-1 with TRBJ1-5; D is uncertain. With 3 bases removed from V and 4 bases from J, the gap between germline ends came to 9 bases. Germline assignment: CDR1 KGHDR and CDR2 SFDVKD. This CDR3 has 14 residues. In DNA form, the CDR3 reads TGTGCCACCAGTGATGCCCGCAGGAATCAGCCCCAGCATTTT. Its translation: CATSDARRNQPQHF.

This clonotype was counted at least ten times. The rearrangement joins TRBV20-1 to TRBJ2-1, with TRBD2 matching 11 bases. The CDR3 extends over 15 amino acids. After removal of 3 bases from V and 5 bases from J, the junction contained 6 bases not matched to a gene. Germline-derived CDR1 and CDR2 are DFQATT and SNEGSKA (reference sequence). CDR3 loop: CSASRLAGSDNEQFF. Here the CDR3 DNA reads TGCAGTGCTAGCCGACTAGCGGGGTCGGACAATGAGCAGTTCTTC.

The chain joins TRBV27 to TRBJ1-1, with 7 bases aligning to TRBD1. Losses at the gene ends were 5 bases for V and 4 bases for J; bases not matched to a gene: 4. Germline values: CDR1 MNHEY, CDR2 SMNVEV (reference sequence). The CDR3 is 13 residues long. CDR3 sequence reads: CASSRDRATEAFF. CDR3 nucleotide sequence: TGTGCCAGCAGTCGCGACAGGGCCACTGAAGCTTTCTTT.

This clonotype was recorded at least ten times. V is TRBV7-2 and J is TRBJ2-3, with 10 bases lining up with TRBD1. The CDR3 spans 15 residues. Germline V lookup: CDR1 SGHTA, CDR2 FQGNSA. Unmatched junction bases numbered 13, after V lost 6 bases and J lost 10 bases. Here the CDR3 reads CASRRGTGDALSQYF. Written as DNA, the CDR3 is TGTGCCAGCAGGAGAGGGACAGGGGATGCCCTTTCGCAGTATTTT.

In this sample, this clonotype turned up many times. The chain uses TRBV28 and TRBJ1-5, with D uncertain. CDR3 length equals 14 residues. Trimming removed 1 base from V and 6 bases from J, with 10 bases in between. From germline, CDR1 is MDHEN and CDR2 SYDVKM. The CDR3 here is CASSLYGEGQPQHF. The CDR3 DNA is TGTGCCAGCAGTTTATATGGTGAGGGTCAGCCCCAGCATTTT.

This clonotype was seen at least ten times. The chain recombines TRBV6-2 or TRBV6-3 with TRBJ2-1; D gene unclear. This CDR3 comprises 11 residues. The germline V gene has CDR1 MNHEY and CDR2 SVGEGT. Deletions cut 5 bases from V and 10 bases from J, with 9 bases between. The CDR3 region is CASSHGREQFF. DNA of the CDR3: TGTGCCAGCAGTCATGGGCGGGAGCAGTTCTTC.

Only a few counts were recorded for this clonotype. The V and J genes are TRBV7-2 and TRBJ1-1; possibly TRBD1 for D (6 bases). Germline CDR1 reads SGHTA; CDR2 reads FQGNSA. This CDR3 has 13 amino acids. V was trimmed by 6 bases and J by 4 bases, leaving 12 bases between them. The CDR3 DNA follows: TGTGCCAGCAGTTGGGGGCTGAGCACTGAAGCTTTCTTT. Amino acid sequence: CASSWGLSTEAFF.